The 21 T cell receptor beta chains reported below all come from one sample, sequenced in a study of blood T cells in healthy people across ages. Next came a second PCR, run for roughly 6 to 11 cycles, which used a sample-barcoded 5' primer along with a J-beta primer mix. TCRdb reprocessed the 5' RACE reads with MiXCR, giving one entry per CDR3 protein. The sample lists some 550,000 distinct CDR3 sequences, 45% to 55% occurring once. Input material: blood. The receptors come from a man of 80 years or more in good health.

The V and J genes are TRBV4-3 and TRBJ2-1; TRBD1 aligns across 7 bases. This CDR3 has 14 residues. V dropped 0 bases and J dropped 9; count of bases not matched to a gene: 5. The germline V gene encodes CDR1 LGHNA and CDR2 YSLEER. Here the CDR3 reads CASSQDPTGAEQFF. CDR3 coding DNA: TGCGCCAGCAGCCAAGACCCTACAGGGGCTGAGCAGTTCTTC.

This clonotype was observed a handful of times. The chain links TRBV29-1 to TRBJ2-1; 9 nucleotides match TRBD2. Looked up from germline, CDR1 is SQVTM and CDR2 is ANQGSEA. Losses at the gene ends were 4 bases for V and 6 bases for J; bases not matched to a gene: 1. The CDR3 runs to 12 residues. The chain's CDR3 is CSVGGGGNEQFF. CDR3 DNA sequence: TGCAGCGTTGGCGGGGGGGGCAATGAGCAGTTCTTC.

In the case of this clonotype: An end of the junction differs from the germline gene, which may be a read error. In nucleotides, the CDR3 is TGTGTCAGCAGCCGCCGGACACCCACCTACGAGCAGTACTTC. It specifies CVSSRRTPTYEQYF. The V and J genes are TRBV11-1 and TRBJ2-7, with a possible D match to TRBD1 (5 bases). The germline V gene encodes CDR1 SGHAT and CDR2 FQDESV (reference sequence). The CDR3 has 14 residues.

The rearrangement uses TRBV7-2 and TRBJ2-7, with 8 bases fitting TRBD2. This CDR3 comprises 15 residues. Germline trimming cut 7 bases from V and 4 bases from J; bases unmatched to any gene: 12. The germline V gene encodes CDR1 SGHTA and CDR2 FQGNSA. The DNA of the CDR3 is TGTGCCAGCAAGACAACTAGCGGCGTTACATACGAGCAGTACTTC. Residues: CASKTTSGVTYEQYF.

Here the CDR3 reads CSAGTGTSGNNEQFF. CDR3 DNA sequence: TGCAGTGCTGGAACCGGGACTAGCGGGAACAATGAGCAGTTCTTC. The chain joins TRBV20-1 to TRBJ2-1; 13 nucleotides match TRBD2. V lost 5 bases, J lost 5 bases, and 6 bases stayed unmatched. The CDR3 is made up of 15 amino acids. Germline V gene lookup returns CDR1 DFQATT and CDR2 SNEGSKA (reference sequence).

There are a few counts of this clonotype. The CDR3 reads CSASQGTREQFF. As DNA, the CDR3 is TGCAGTGCTTCTCAGGGGACTCGGGAGCAGTTCTTC. The chain is built from TRBV20-1 and TRBJ2-1; D is possibly TRBD1 or TRBD2 (6 bases each). The germline V and J ends were trimmed by 5 bases and 10 bases, with 15 bases remaining between them. The CDR3 loop spans 12 amino acids. Per the germline V gene, CDR1 is DFQATT and CDR2 is SNEGSKA (reference sequence).

The chain is built from TRBV5-5 and TRBJ2-1; 7 nucleotides match TRBD2. The CDR3 covers 17 residues. V shed 2 bases and J 2 bases; nucleotides not matched to a gene: 10. CDR1 and CDR2 (germline): SGHKS, YYEKEE (reference sequence). CDR3 residues: CASSFLFGGGTYNEQFF. In nucleotides, the CDR3 is TGTGCCAGCAGCTTCCTTTTTGGGGGGGGGACCTACAATGAGCAGTTCTTC. The complete variable domain, with remaining parts taken from reference TRBV5-5 and TRBJ2-1, reads DAGVTQSPTHLIKTRGQQVTLRCSPISGHKSVSWYQQVLGQGPQFIFQYYEKEERGRGNFPDRFSARQFPNYSSELNVNALLLGDSALYLCASSFLFGGGTYNEQFFGPGTRLTVL.

The chain uses TRBV29-1 and TRBJ1-4, with D maybe TRBD1 (6 bases). The CDR3 sequence is 11 residues long. Germline-derived CDR1 and CDR2 are SQVTM and ANQGSEA. V was cut by 3 bases and J by 12 bases, with 11 bases left in between. The CDR3 DNA sequence: TGCAGCGTTGAGGACAGCCTCGAACTGTTTTTT. The encoded protein is CSVEDSLELFF.

The chain couples TRBV29-1 to TRBJ1-1; 12 bases are shared with TRBD1. This CDR3 comprises 16 residues. CDR1 is SQVTM, CDR2 ANQGSEA, per germline. The V and J ends lost 3 bases and 3 bases, in that order; junction bases with no gene match: 8. The CDR3 here is CSVEGTGGVRDTEAFF. In DNA form, the CDR3 reads TGCAGCGTTGAGGGGACAGGGGGCGTTCGTGACACTGAAGCTTTCTTT.

This clonotype was recorded a few times. The rearrangement joins TRBV20-1 to TRBJ2-1; 11 bases are a match to TRBD2. This CDR3 spans 16 amino acids. The V segment lost 5 bases and the J segment 8 bases; nucleotides outside the gene matches: 14. Germline CDR1 and CDR2: DFQATT and SNEGSKA (reference sequence). CDR3 DNA sequence: TGCAGTGCTCAGAAGGTCTCTAGCGGGGGGACCGATGAGCAGTTCTTC. This encodes CSAQKVSSGGTDEQFF.

This clonotype showed up just a few times. The J gene is TRBJ1-6, the V gene TRBV6-5; possibly TRBD1 for D (6 bases). Trimming stripped 7 bases from V and 10 bases from J, with 17 bases between. The CDR3 runs 14 residues. Germline loops: CDR1 MNHEY, CDR2 SVGAGI. The DNA for the CDR3 is TGTGCCAGCACCCCAACAGGGAATCGGTCACCCCTCCACTTT. Protein: CASTPTGNRSPLHF.

V usage is TRBV5-1 and J usage is TRBJ2-5; D ambiguous. V lost 4 bases and J 0 bases, leaving 4 bases between the germline ends. CDR1 and CDR2 (germline): SGHRS, YFSETQ. The CDR3 runs to 12 residues. In DNA, the CDR3 is TGCGCCAGCAGCGTCTACCAAGAGACCCAGTACTTC. Its translation is CASSVYQETQYF.

V and J are TRBV6-5 and TRBJ2-4; D remains ambiguous. This CDR3 contains 20 residues. V was trimmed by 5 bases and J by 0 bases, leaving 26 bases between them. Germline CDR1 reads MNHEY; CDR2 reads SVGAGI. CDR3 coding DNA: TGTGCCAGCAGTCATCAAGTAACGAGGCCATCCTGCATAGCCAAAAACATTCAGTACTTC. Translating gives CASSHQVTRPSCIAKNIQYF.

This clonotype was detected a few times. The CDR3 DNA sequence: TGTGCCATCACCACAGCGCCGGGAGGTTACGAGCAGTACTTC. This encodes CAITTAPGGYEQYF. The V and J genes are TRBV10-3 and TRBJ2-7; TRBD2 matches 7 bases. The CDR3 is 14 residues long. In germline, CDR1 is ENHRY, CDR2 SYGVKD. V lost 7 bases to trimming and J lost 4 bases; unmatched junction nucleotides: 10.

The chain is built from TRBV9 and TRBJ2-2; perhaps TRBD2 as D (6 bases). The CDR3 consists of 14 residues. Germline CDR1 SGDLS, CDR2 YYNGEE. V lost 3 bases and J lost 8, with 14 bases in between. The CDR3 spells CASSAGLDGGELFF. The CDR3, as DNA: TGTGCCAGCAGCGCGGGACTCGACGGAGGGGAGCTGTTTTTT.

J is TRBJ2-3 and V is TRBV20-1; 9 bases fit TRBD1. Trimming took 5 bases from V and 3 from J; bases not matched to a gene: 9. The CDR3 length is 15 residues. In germline, CDR1 is DFQATT, CDR2 SNEGSKA (reference sequence). This CDR3 reads CSAGQTGGLTDTQYF. The CDR3, as DNA: TGCAGTGCTGGTCAGACAGGGGGGCTTACAGATACGCAGTATTTT.

The chain recombines TRBV20-1 with TRBJ2-3; D is unclear. The CDR3 totals 13 residues. Germline CDR1 DFQATT, CDR2 SNEGSKA (reference sequence). The V end was cut by 6 bases, the J end by 0 bases, with 10 bases between. CDR3: CSARVVSTDTQYF. The CDR3 nucleotides read TGCAGTGCCCGGGTTGTGAGCACAGATACGCAGTATTTT.

The chain links TRBV29-1 to TRBJ2-3; 7 positions agree with TRBD2. The V segment lost 5 bases and the J segment 2 bases; nucleotides outside the gene matches: 7. The CDR3 is 14 residues long. Germline assignment: CDR1 SQVTM and CDR2 ANQGSEA. The CDR3 loop reads CSVRSRGNTDTQYF. The CDR3 DNA is TGCAGCGTTCGTTCGCGGGGGAACACAGATACGCAGTATTTT.

This clonotype was counted a few times. The chain combines TRBV12-3 or TRBV12-4 with TRBJ1-2; D ambiguous. V was pared by 7 bases and J by 7 bases, with 16 bases between. The CDR3 runs 13 residues. CDR3 residues: CASTFGGFGGYTF. The CDR3 DNA is TGTGCCAGCACCTTCGGTGGGTTCGGTGGCTACACCTTC.

The gene calls are TRBV29-1 and TRBJ1-2, with a tentative D call TRBD1 (6 bases). This CDR3 contains 14 residues. Germline V gene data show CDR1 as SQVTM and CDR2 as ANQGSEA. Trimming removed 4 bases from V and 4 bases from J, with 16 bases in between. DNA of the CDR3: TGCAGCGTTGGTTTTGGGGGCAATGGCTATGGCTACACCTTC. It yields the protein CSVGFGGNGYGYTF. The full variable domain, rest sourced from reference TRBV29-1 and TRBJ1-2, is SAVISQKPSRDICQRGTSLTIQCQVDSQVTMMFWYRQQPGQSLTLIATANQGSEATYESGFVIDKFPISRPNLTFSTLTVSNMSPEDSSIYLCSVGFGGNGYGYTFGSGTRLTVV.

This clonotype was seen a handful of times. The chain employs TRBV18 and TRBJ2-3; TRBD1 is a possible D gene (8 bases). This CDR3 region has 16 residues. V was shortened by 3 bases and J by 0 bases, with 13 bases between the two germline ends. Per germline, CDR1 KGHSH and CDR2 LQKENI. The CDR3 sequence: CASSPTGGVSTDTQYF. Here the CDR3 DNA reads TGTGCCAGCTCACCCACAGGGGGGGTTAGCACAGATACGCAGTATTTT.